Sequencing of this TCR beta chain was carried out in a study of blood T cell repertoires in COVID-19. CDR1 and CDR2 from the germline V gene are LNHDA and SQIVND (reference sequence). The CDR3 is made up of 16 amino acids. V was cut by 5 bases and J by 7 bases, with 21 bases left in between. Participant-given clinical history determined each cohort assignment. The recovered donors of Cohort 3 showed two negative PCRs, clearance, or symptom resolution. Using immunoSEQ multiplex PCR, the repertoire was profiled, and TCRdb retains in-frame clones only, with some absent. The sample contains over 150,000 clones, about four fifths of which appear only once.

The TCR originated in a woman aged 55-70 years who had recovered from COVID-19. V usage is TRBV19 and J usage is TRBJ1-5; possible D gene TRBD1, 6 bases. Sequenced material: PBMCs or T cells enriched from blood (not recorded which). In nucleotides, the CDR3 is TGTGCCAGTAGTGATCTGGAAAGGGGGGGTTTCCAGCCCCAGCATTTT. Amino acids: CASSDLERGGFQPQHF.